This T cell receptor beta chain was observed in a study of blood T cells in healthy people across ages. Using a J-beta primer mix together with a sample-barcoded 5' primer, a second PCR was run for roughly 7 to 12 cycles. Each cDNA molecule received a tag from a template-switch adaptor that had 12 random nucleotides. TCRdb redid the calling of the 5' RACE reads with MiXCR, one entry per CDR3 protein. The sample yields 270,000 or so distinct CDR3 sequences, roughly 26% seen once. Whenever a sample was processed, at least 6 million PBMCs were isolated. This clonotype was seen only a few times. The CDR3 sequence is 15 residues long. V lost 6 bases, J lost 1 base, and 12 bases lay in between. Germline V CDR1 and CDR2: MNHEY, SMNVEV (reference sequence).

Source material: blood. The rearrangement joins TRBV27 to TRBJ2-2; D gene ambiguous. This clonotype was obtained from a woman between 65 and 79 years old in good health. CDR3: CASSTSQVNTGELFF. The DNA for the CDR3 is TGTGCCAGCAGCACCTCTCAGGTGAACACCGGGGAGCTGTTTTTT.